A single sample gave rise to the 5 T cell receptor beta chains below, sequenced in a study of CXCR3-negative and CXCR3-positive naive CD8 T cells. cDNA libraries for TRB were generated by 5' RACE incorporating UMI labels. TCRdb re-called the 5' RACE reads; every CDR3 protein appears as one record, without DNA. The specimen's table records approximately 53,000 distinct CDR3 sequences. Material for sequencing was memory CD8+ T cells from blood. The receptor set was obtained from a human donor in good health. Some clones in this sample may be carry-over from other donors' samples.

The chain carries TRBV6-1 and TRBJ2-3; TCRdb reports TRBD2, a call that lacks DNA to check it against. The CDR3 runs to 12 residues. CDR1 and CDR2 (germline): MNHNS, SASEGT. CDR3 region: CASTQRQDTQYF.

CDR3: CATSRGQDDTGELFF. The V and J genes are TRBV15 and TRBJ2-2; checking the TCRdb D call of TRBD1 is not possible without DNA. Germline-derived CDR1 and CDR2 are LNHNV and YYDKDF (reference sequence). The CDR3 has 15 residues.

The genes are TRBV12-3 or TRBV12-4 and TRBJ2-5. This CDR3 is built from 12 residues. CDR3 sequence: CASSSYQETQYF.

This rearrangement joins TRBV20-1 to TRBJ2-2; the TRBD1 assignment by TCRdb is unverifiable without DNA. The CDR3 covers 13 residues. Germline V gene data show CDR1 as DFQATT and CDR2 as SNEGSKA (reference sequence). The CDR3 sequence is CSASTRDTGELFF.

The V call is TRBV10-3, the J call TRBJ2-7; without DNA, the TCRdb call of TRBD2 cannot be checked. CDR1 ENHRY and CDR2 SYGVKD come from the germline V gene. The CDR3 is 16 residues long. CDR3 sequence: CAISEVLAGESYEQYF.